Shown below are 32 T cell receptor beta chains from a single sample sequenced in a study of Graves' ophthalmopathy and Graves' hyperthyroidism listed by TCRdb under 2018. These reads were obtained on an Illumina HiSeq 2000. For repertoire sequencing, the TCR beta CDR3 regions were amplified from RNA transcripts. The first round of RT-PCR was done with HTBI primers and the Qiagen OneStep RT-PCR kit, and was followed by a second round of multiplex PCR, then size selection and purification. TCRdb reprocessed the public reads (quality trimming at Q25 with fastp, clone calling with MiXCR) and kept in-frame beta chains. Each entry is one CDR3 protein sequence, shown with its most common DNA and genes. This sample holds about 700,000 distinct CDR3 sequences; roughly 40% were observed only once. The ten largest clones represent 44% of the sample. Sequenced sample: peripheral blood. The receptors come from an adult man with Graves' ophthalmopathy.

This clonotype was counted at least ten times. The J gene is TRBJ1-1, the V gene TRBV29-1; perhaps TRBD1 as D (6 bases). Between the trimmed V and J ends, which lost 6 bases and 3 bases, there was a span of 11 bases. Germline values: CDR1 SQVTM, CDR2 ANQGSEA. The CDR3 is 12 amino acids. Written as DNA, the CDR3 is TGCAGCGTCTTAGGGGGTTACACTGAAGCTTTCTTT. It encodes CSVLGGYTEAFF.

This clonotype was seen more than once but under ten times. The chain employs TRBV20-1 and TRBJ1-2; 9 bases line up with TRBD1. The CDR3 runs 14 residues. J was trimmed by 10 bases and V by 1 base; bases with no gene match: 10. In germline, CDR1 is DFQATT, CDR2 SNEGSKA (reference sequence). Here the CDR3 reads CSARARTGGFDYTF. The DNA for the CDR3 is TGCAGTGCTAGAGCCCGAACAGGGGGCTTCGACTACACCTTC.

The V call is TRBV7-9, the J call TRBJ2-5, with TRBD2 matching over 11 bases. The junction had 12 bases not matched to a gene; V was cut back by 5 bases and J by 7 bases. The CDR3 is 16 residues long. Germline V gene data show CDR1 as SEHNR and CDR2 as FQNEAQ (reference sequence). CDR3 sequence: CASSVSGTSGKGTQYF. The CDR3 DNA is TGTGCCAGCAGCGTATCGGGGACTAGCGGTAAAGGGACCCAGTACTTC.

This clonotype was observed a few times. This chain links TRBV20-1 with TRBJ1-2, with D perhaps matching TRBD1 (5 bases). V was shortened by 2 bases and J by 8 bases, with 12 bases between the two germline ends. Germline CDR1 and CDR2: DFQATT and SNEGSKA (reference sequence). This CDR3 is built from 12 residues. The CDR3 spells CSARRGVEGYTF. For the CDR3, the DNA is TGCAGTGCTAGAAGAGGGGTCGAGGGCTACACCTTC.

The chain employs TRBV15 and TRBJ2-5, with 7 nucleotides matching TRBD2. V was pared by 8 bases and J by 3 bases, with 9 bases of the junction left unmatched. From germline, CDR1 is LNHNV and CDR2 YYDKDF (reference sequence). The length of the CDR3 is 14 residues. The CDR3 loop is CATVRRDYKETQYF. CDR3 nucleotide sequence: TGTGCCACCGTCCGGAGGGACTACAAAGAGACCCAGTACTTC.

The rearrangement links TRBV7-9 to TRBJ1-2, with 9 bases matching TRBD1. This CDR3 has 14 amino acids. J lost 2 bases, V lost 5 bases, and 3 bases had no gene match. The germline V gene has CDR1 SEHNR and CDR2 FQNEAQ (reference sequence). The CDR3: CASSGDRDNYGYTF. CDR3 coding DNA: TGTGCCAGCAGCGGGGACAGGGACAACTATGGCTACACCTTC.

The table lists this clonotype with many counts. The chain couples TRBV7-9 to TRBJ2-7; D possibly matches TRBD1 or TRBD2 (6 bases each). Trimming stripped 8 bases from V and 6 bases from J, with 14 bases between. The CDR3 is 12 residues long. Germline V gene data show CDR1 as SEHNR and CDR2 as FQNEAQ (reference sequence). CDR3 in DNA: TGTGCCAGCGGCACAGGGAGGAGCGAGCAGTACTTC. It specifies CASGTGRSEQYF.

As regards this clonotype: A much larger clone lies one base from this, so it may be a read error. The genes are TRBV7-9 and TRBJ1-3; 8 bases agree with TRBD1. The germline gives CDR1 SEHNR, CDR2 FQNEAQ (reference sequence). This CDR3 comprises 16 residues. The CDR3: CTSSSISTGVGNTIYF. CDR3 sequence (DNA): TGTACCAGCAGCTCAATATCGACAGGGGTTGGAAACACCATATATTTT.

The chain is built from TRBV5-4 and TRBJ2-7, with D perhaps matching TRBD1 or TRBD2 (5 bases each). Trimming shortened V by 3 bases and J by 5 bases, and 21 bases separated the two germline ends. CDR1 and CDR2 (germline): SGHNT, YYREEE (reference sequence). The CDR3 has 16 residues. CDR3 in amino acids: CASSSHAGTVSDEQYF. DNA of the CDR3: TGTGCCAGCAGCTCCCACGCCGGGACGGTTTCCGACGAGCAGTACTTC.

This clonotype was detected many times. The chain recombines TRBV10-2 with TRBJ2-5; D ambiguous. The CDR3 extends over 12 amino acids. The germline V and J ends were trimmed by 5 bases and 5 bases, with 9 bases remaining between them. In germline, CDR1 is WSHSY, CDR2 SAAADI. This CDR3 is CASSPGYETQYF. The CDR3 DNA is TGCGCCAGCAGTCCTGGTTACGAGACCCAGTACTTC.

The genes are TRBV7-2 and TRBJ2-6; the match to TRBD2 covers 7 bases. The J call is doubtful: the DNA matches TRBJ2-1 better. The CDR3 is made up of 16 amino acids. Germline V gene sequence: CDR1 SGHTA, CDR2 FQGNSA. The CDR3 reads CASSPIPGGLDNEQFF. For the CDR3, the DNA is TGTGCCAGCAGCCCAATACCGGGAGGCCTCGACAATGAGCAGTTCTTC.

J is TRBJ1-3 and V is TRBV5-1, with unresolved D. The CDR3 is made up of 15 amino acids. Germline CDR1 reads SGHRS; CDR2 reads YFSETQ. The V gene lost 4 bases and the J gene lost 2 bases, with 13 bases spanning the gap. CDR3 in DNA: TGCGCCAGCAGCCCAGCCCGAGGAACTGGAAACACCATATATTTT. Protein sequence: CASSPARGTGNTIYF.

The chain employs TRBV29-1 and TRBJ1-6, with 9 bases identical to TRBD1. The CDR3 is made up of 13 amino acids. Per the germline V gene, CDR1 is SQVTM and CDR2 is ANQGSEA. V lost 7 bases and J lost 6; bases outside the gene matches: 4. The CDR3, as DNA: TGCAGCGCGGGACAGGGAAGTAATTCACCCCTCCACTTT. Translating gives CSAGQGSNSPLHF. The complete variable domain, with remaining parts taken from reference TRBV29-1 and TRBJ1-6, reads SAVISQKPSRDICQRGTSLTIQCQVDSQVTMMFWYRQQPGQSLTLIATANQGSEATYESGFVIDKFPISRPNLTFSTLTVSNMSPEDSSIYLCSAGQGSNSPLHFGNGTRLTVT.

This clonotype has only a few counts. The CDR3 bases are TGTGCCAGCAGAAGCGAAGGAGAGACCCAGTACTTC. Translating gives CASRSEGETQYF. This chain connects TRBV10-3 to TRBJ2-5; D not resolved. V was shortened by 10 bases and J by 4 bases, with 13 bases between the two germline ends. Looked up from germline, CDR1 is ENHRY and CDR2 is SYGVKD. The CDR3 loop spans 12 amino acids.

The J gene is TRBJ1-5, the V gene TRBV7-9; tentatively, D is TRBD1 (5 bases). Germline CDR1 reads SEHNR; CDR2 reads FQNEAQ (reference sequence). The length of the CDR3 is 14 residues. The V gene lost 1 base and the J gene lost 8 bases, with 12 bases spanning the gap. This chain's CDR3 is CASSLDGGLEPQHF. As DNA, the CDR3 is TGTGCCAGCAGCTTAGATGGGGGGTTAGAGCCCCAGCATTTT.

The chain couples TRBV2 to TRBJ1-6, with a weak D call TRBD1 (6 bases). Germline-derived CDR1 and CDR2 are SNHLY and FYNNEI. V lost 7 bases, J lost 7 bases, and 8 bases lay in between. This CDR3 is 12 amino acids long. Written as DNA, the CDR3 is TGTGCCAGCATGGGGGCGAATTCACCCCTCCACTTT. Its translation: CASMGANSPLHF.

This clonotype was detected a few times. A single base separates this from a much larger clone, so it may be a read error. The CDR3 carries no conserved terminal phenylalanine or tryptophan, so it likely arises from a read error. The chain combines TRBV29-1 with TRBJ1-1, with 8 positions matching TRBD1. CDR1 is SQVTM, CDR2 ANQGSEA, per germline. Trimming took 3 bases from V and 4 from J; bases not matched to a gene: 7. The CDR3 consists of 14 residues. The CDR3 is CSVEQDRVSTEAFL. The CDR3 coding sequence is TGCAGCGTTGAGCAGGACAGGGTATCCACTGAAGCTTTCCTT.

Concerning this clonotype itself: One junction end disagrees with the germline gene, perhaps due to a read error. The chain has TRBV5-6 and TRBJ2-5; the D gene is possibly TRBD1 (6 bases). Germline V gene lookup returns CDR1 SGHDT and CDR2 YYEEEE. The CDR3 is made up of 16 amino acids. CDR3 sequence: CASNLVSTGLQETQYF. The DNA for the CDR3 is TGTGCCAGCAACTTGGTGTCAACAGGGTTACAAGAGACCCAGTACTTC. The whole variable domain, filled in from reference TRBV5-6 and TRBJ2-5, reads DAGVTQSPTHLIKTRGQQVTLRCSPKSGHDTVSWYQQALGQGPQFIFQYYEEEERQRGNFPDRFSGHQFPNYSSELNVNALLLGDSALYLCASNLVSTGLQETQYFGPGTRLLVL.

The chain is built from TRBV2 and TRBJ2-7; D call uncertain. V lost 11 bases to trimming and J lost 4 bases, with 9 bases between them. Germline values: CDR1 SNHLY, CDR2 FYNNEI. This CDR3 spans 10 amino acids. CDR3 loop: CAQGGYEQYF. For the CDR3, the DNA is TGTGCCCAAGGCGGTTACGAGCAGTACTTC.

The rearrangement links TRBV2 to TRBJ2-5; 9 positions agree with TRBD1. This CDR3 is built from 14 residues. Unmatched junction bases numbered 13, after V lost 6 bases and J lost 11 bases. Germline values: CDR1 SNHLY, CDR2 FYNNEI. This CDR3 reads CASRRDRAADTQYF. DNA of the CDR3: TGTGCCAGCAGACGGGACAGGGCCGCAGATACGCAGTACTTC.

This CDR3 reads CAISANDPGGGHNYGYTF. In DNA, the CDR3 is TGTGCCATCAGTGCGAACGACCCAGGAGGGGGCCATAACTATGGCTACACCTTC. The chain employs TRBV10-3 and TRBJ1-2, with 7 bases fitting TRBD1. Unmatched junction bases numbered 15, after V lost 4 bases and J lost 1 base. Germline loops: CDR1 ENHRY, CDR2 SYGVKD. CDR3 length: 18 amino acids.

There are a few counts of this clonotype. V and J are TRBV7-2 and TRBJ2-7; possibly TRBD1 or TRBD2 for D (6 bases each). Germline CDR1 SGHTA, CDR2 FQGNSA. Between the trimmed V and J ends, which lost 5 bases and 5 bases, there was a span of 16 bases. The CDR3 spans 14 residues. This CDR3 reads CASSPEGGRHEQYF. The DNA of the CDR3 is TGTGCCAGCAGCCCGGAGGGGGGCAGACACGAGCAGTACTTC.

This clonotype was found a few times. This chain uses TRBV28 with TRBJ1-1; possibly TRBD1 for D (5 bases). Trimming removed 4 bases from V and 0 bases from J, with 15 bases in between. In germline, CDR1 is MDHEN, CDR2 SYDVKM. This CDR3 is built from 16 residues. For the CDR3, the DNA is TGTGCCAGCAGTTCGTACGGCGGGGGGATGAACACTGAAGCTTTCTTT. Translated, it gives CASSSYGGGMNTEAFF. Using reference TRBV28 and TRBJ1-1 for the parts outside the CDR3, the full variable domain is DVKVTQSSRYLVKRTGEKVFLECVQDMDHENMFWYRQDPGLGLRLIYFSYDVKMKEKGDIPEGYSVSREKKERFSLILESASTNQTSMYLCASSSYGGGMNTEAFFGQGTRLTVV.

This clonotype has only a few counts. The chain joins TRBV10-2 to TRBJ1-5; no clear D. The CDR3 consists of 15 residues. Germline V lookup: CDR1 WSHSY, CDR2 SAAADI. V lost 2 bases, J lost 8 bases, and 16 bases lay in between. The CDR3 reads CASSEGELTWKPQHF. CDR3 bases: TGCGCCAGCAGTGAGGGGGAACTAACATGGAAGCCCCAGCATTTT.

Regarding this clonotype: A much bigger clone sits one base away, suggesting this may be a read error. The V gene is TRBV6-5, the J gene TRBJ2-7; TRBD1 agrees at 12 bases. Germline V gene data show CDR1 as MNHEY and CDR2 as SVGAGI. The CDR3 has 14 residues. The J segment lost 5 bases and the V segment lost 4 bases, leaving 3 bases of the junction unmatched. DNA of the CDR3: TGTGCCAGCAGTTGGGGACAGGGGGCCGACGAGCAGTACTTC. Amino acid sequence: CASSWGQGADEQYF.

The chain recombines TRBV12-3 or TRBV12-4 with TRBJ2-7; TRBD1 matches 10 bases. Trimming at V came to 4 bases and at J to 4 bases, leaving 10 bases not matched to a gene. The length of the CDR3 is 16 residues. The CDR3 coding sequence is TGTGCCAGCAGTTCCCGCGCCCGGGACAGGGGTTACGAGCAGTACTTC. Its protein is CASSSRARDRGYEQYF.

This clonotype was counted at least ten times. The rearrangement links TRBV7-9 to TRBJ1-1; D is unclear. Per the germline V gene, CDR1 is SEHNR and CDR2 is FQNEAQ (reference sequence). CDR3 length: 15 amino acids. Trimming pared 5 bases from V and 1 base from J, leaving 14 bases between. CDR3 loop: CASSAGVWANTEAFF. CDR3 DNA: TGTGCCAGCAGCGCAGGCGTGTGGGCGAACACTGAAGCTTTCTTT.

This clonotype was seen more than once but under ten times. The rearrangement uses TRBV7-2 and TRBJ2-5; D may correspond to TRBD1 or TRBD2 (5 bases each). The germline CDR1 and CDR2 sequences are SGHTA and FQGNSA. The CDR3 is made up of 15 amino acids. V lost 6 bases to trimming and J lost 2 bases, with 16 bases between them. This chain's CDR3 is CASRPNSGHQETQYF. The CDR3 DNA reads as TGTGCCAGCAGACCTAACAGCGGACATCAAGAGACCCAGTACTTC. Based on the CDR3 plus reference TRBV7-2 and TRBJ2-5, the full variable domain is GAGVSQSPSNKVTEKGKDVELRCDPISGHTALYWYRQSLGQGLEFLIYFQGNSAPDKSGLPSDRFSAERTGGSVSTLTIQRTQQEDSAVYLCASRPNSGHQETQYFGPGTRLLVL.

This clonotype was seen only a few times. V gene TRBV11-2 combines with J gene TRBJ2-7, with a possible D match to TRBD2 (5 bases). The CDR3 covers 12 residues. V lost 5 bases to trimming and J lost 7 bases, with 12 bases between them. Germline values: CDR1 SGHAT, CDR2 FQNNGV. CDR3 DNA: TGTGCCAGCAGCACAACCCGCGGGGAGCAGTACTTC. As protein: CASSTTRGEQYF.

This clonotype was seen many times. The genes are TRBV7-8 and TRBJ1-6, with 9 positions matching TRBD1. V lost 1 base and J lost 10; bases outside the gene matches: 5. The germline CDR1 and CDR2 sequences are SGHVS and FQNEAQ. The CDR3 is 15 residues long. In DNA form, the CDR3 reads TGTGCCAGCAGCTTAGACAGGGGGCGCGTCTCACCCCTCCACTTT. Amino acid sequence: CASSLDRGRVSPLHF. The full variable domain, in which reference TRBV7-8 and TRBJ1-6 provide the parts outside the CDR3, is GAGVSQSPRYKVAKRGQDVALRCDPISGHVSLFWYQQALGQGPEFLTYFQNEAQLDKSGLPSDRFFAERPEGSVSTLKIQRTQQEDSAVYLCASSLDRGRVSPLHFGNGTRLTVT.

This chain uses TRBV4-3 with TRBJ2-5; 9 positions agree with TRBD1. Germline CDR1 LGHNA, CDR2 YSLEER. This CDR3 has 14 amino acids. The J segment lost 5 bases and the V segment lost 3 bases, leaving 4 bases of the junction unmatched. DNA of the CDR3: TGCGCCAGCAGCCAGACCGGGACAGGGGAGACCCAGTACTTC. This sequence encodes CASSQTGTGETQYF.

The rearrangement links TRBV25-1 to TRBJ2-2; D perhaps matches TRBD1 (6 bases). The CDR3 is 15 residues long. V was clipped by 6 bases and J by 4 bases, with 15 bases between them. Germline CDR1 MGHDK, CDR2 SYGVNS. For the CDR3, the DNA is TGTGCCAGCAGCCTTCGGACAGCGGTCACCGGGGAGCTGTTTTTT. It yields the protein CASSLRTAVTGELFF. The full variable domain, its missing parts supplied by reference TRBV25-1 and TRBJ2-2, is EADIYQTPRYLVIGTGKKITLECSQTMGHDKMYWYQQDPGMELHLIHYSYGVNSTEKGDLSSESTVSRIRTEHFPLTLESARPSHTSQYLCASSLRTAVTGELFFGEGSRLTVL.